This is a list of T cell receptor beta chains from one sample in a study of patients and donors after allogeneic stem cell transplantation. MiXCR, applied by TCRdb to the RT-PCR reads, yields one record per CDR3 protein. The sample comprises 150,000 to 200,000 distinct CDR3 sequences, about 24% of which are singletons, and approximately 26% rests with the top ten. The sequenced sample was blood, either unsorted or a sorted T cell fraction (not recorded which). These TCRs come from a human donor who was either an allogeneic HSCT recipient or a stem cell or donor lymphocyte infusion donor (not recorded which). It is not recorded whose cells these are; they may come from a transplant donor. Each CDR3 is given with its conserved first and last residue. The order of the fields is D gene, clone size, V gene, J gene, CDR3 protein, CDR3 DNA. D genes are given only for firm matches. Some rows mark clone size as missing; the rest say once, few, many or name a class of expanded clone.

>.|.|TRBV12-5|TRBJ2-7
CASGLTENYEQYF
TGTGCTAGTGGTTTGACAGAGAACTACGAGCAGTACTTC
>.|.|TRBV27|TRBJ2-1
CASSRLKTAVSYNEQFF
TGTGCCAGCAGCCGACTGAAAACAGCGGTCTCCTACAATGAGCAGTTCTTC
>TRBD1|.|TRBV7-6|TRBJ1-4
CASSLVQGAGEKLFF
TGTGCCAGCAGCTTAGTTCAGGGGGCCGGTGAAAAACTGTTTTTT
>TRBD2|once|TRBV20-1|TRBJ2-1
CSARGLAGAEQFF
TGCAGTGCTAGAGGACTAGCGGGAGCTGAGCAGTTCTTC
>.|few|TRBV12-3/TRBV12-4|TRBJ1-4
CASSSGLEGEKLFF
TGTGCCAGCAGTTCCGGGCTCGAGGGTGAAAAACTGTTTTTT
>TRBD1|few|TRBV5-1|TRBJ2-7
CASTPMTGPYEQYF
TGCGCCAGCACCCCGATGACAGGGCCCTACGAGCAGTACTTC
>.|.|TRBV2|TRBJ1-3
CASSEAPLRSHSGNTIYF
TGTGCCAGCAGTGAAGCCCCCCTTAGGAGCCACTCTGGAAACACCATATATTTT
>TRBD2|.|TRBV12-3/TRBV12-4|TRBJ2-1
CASSLTWGGAYNEQFF
TGTGCCAGCAGTTTAACCTGGGGGGGGGCCTACAATGAGCAGTTCTTC
>TRBD1|many|TRBV11-2|TRBJ1-2
CASSLDRGQSYGYTF
TGTGCCAGCAGCTTAGATCGGGGACAGAGCTATGGCTACACCTTC
>.|.|TRBV12-3/TRBV12-4|TRBJ2-2
CASSPNRASNTGELFF
TGTGCCAGCAGTCCCAACAGGGCCTCGAACACCGGGGAGCTGTTTTTT
>.|.|TRBV12-3/TRBV12-4|TRBJ1-2
CASSPQLEVIYGYTF
TGTGCCAGCAGTCCGCAGCTGGAGGTGATCTATGGCTACACCTTC
>.|few|TRBV6-1|TRBJ1-5
CASSEQEHSNQPQHF
TGTGCCAGCAGCGAACAGGAGCATAGCAATCAGCCCCAGCATTTT
>.|.|TRBV10-3|TRBJ2-1
CAISVSGNEQFF
TGTGCCATCAGTGTCTCGGGCAATGAGCAGTTCTTC
>.|.|TRBV12-3/TRBV12-4|TRBJ2-5
CASTTGGQQETQYF
TGTGCCAGCACCACGGGGGGACAACAAGAGACCCAGTACTTC
>TRBD2|.|TRBV7-7|TRBJ2-1
CASSPSGANNEQLF
TGTGCCAGCAGCCCTAGCGGGGCGAACAATGAGCAGCTCTTC
>.|.|TRBV29-1|TRBJ2-1
CSVESASAHNEQFF
TGCAGCGTTGAATCGGCTAGCGCGCACAATGAGCAGTTCTTC
>.|.|TRBV29-1|TRBJ1-1
CSVEEGRALGAFF
TGCAGCGTTGAAGAGGGGAGGGCCTTGGGAGCTTTCTTT
>.|.|TRBV6-6|TRBJ2-1
CASSYGVEVNEQFF
TGTGCCAGCAGTTACGGAGTTGAAGTGAATGAGCAGTTCTTC
>.|.|TRBV27|TRBJ2-7
CASSKLVGGSYEQYF
TGTGCCAGCAGTAAACTCGTGGGCGGCTCCTACGAGCAGTACTTC
>TRBD1|few|TRBV5-1|TRBJ2-7
CASSLAGQESEQYF
TGCGCCAGCAGCTTGGCCGGACAGGAATCCGAGCAGTACTTC
>.|.|TRBV2|TRBJ1-1
CASNTFSYDTEAFF
TGTGCCAGCAACACGTTTTCCTACGACACTGAAGCTTTCTTT
>TRBD1|.|TRBV4-1|TRBJ1-2
CASSQITGGGGYTF
TGCGCCAGCAGCCAAATTACAGGGGGAGGAGGCTACACCTTC